The 17 T cell receptor beta chains below all came from one sample that was sequenced in a study of cytomegalovirus exposure and HLA in healthy donors. Sequencing was performed with immunoSEQ multiplex PCR; in TCRdb, only in-frame clones are kept and a portion is missing. The top ten clones hold less than 9% of a sample with under 150,000 clones, about 87% of them seen once. The sequencing input was PBMCs. The receptors originated from a man between 18 and 35 years old in good health and CMV-seropositive.

This clone was picked up one time. This chain uses TRBV16 with TRBJ1-2; D not resolved. V lost 0 bases, J lost 5 bases, and 10 bases lay in between. This CDR3 has 14 residues. Germline assignment: CDR1 KGHSY and CDR2 FQNENV. DNA for the CDR3: TGTGCCAGCAGCCAATCGATCCGGGGTTATGGCTACACCTTC. Protein product: CASSQSIRGYGYTF.

The chain is built from TRBV7-9 and TRBJ2-7; 12 bases align to TRBD2. Losses at the gene ends were 4 bases for V and 2 bases for J; bases not matched to a gene: 3. This CDR3 contains 15 residues. Germline V lookup: CDR1 SEHNR, CDR2 FQNEAQ (reference sequence). The CDR3 here is CASSSGLAGTYEQYF. The CDR3 DNA is TGTGCCAGCAGCTCCGGACTAGCGGGAACCTACGAGCAGTACTTC.

The rearrangement links TRBV6-1 to TRBJ2-5; D might be TRBD1 (6 bases). CDR3 length: 17 amino acids. V shed 4 bases and J shed 1 base, with 19 bases lying between them. CDR1 and CDR2 (germline): MNHNS, SASEGT. The chain's CDR3 is CASSAKPLTGFQETQYF. The CDR3 nucleotides are TGTGCCAGCAGTGCCAAACCCCTAACAGGGTTCCAAGAGACCCAGTACTTC.

The V call is TRBV7-8, the J call TRBJ1-6, with D unclear. V was trimmed by 0 bases and J by 9 bases, leaving 15 bases between them. The CDR3 has 16 amino acids. The germline gives CDR1 SGHVS, CDR2 FQNEAQ. CDR3 in amino acids: CASSLAGGFGRSPLHF. The CDR3 DNA follows: TGTGCCAGCAGCTTAGCGGGAGGGTTTGGGCGTTCACCCCTCCACTTT.

The rearrangement joins TRBV10-1 to TRBJ2-2; possibly TRBD1 for D (7 bases). Trimming shortened V by 4 bases and J by 7 bases, and 10 bases separated the two germline ends. The CDR3 has 13 residues. Per germline, CDR1 WNHNN and CDR2 SYGVQD (reference sequence). CDR3 DNA: TGCGCCAGCAGTGCAGGGGGGAACGGGGAGCTGTTTTTT. Translation gives CASSAGGNGELFF.

This clone occurred many times. J is TRBJ2-1 and V is TRBV10-3; D is unresolved. The CDR3 is 11 residues long. Deletions cut 1 base from V and 13 bases from J, with 8 bases between. Germline V gives CDR1 ENHRY, CDR2 SYGVKD. As DNA, the CDR3 is TGTGCCATCAGTGAGTTTGGGCCCCAGTTCTTC. This translates into CAISEFGPQFF.

The V and J genes are TRBV10-2 and TRBJ2-1; TRBD1 aligns across 7 bases. Per the germline V gene, CDR1 is WSHSY and CDR2 is SAAADI. This CDR3 comprises 14 residues. V lost 5 bases, J lost 3 bases, and 4 bases stayed unmatched. In DNA, the CDR3 is TGCGCCAGCAGTACCGGACAGGACTACAATGAGCAGTTCTTC. Protein: CASSTGQDYNEQFF.

On this clone: Mismatch with germline at one junction end may stem from a read error. The CDR3 region has the DNA TGTGCCAGCAGTCGCGGGACAGGCTATTTTTTC. Translating gives CASSRGTGYFF. The J gene is TRBJ2-7, the V gene TRBV6-5; 8 positions agree with TRBD1. This CDR3 is built from 11 residues. Germline V gene sequence: CDR1 MNHEY, CDR2 SVGAGI.

This chain joins TRBV4-1 and TRBJ2-7, with 8 bases fitting TRBD2. The CDR3 extends over 15 amino acids. Per germline, CDR1 MGHRA and CDR2 YSYEKL. The V and J ends lost 6 bases and 2 bases, in that order; junction bases with no gene match: 9. The chain's CDR3 is CASRRSGARTYEQYF. The DNA of the CDR3 is TGCGCCAGCAGACGTAGCGGGGCTAGAACCTACGAGCAGTACTTC.

The chain couples TRBV5-1 to TRBJ2-1; D might be TRBD1 (6 bases). The germline CDR1 and CDR2 sequences are SGHRS and YFSETQ. Trimming removed 0 bases at V and 3 bases at J, with 7 bases between. This CDR3 has 14 amino acids. The CDR3 spells CASSLEGDYNEQFF. In nucleotides, the CDR3 is TGCGCCAGCAGCTTGGAGGGGGACTACAATGAGCAGTTCTTC.

Regarding this clone: Different DNA sequences within this sample yield the same CDR3. The chain is built from TRBV5-1 and TRBJ2-2; weak D call: TRBD2 (5 bases). CDR1 and CDR2 (germline): SGHRS, YFSETQ. This CDR3 is built from 15 residues. Trimming cost V 1 base and J 1 base, with 8 bases left between them. The CDR3 loop is CASSLSGLNTGELFF. Here the CDR3 DNA reads TGCGCCAGCAGCTTGTCGGGGTTGAACACCGGGGAGCTGTTTTTT.

This clone was recorded a few times. The V gene is TRBV11-2, the J gene TRBJ1-2, with a tentative D call TRBD1 (5 bases). Per germline, CDR1 SGHAT and CDR2 FQNNGV. The length of the CDR3 is 13 residues. V lost 5 bases and J 4 bases, leaving 11 bases between the germline ends. CDR3 DNA: TGTGCCAGCAGCCCCAGGGCAGGCTATGGCTACACCTTC. Its protein product is CASSPRAGYGYTF.

The V and J genes are TRBV10-2 and TRBJ1-1; D is uncertain. Germline V gene sequence: CDR1 WSHSY, CDR2 SAAADI. V gave up 6 bases and J gave up 5 bases, with 22 bases separating them. This CDR3 has 16 amino acids. The CDR3 reads CASSAVAENLRTEAFF. The CDR3 bases are TGCGCCAGCAGCGCTGTCGCGGAAAATCTCCGGACTGAAGCTTTCTTT.

The J gene is TRBJ2-3, the V gene TRBV7-6; 14 bases fit TRBD2. Losses at the gene ends were 5 bases for V and 3 bases for J; bases not matched to a gene: 1. This CDR3 contains 15 residues. Per the germline V gene, CDR1 is SGHVS and CDR2 is FNYEAQ. The CDR3 nucleotides are TGTGCCAGCAGCCGGACTAGCGGGAGGACAGATACGCAGTATTTT. This translates into CASSRTSGRTDTQYF.

The CDR3 sequence is CAWDFGGGYTGELFF. CDR3 DNA: TGTGCCTGGGACTTTGGGGGAGGGTACACCGGGGAGCTGTTTTTT. This chain links TRBV30 with TRBJ2-2; TRBD2 agrees at 7 bases. Germline values: CDR1 GTSNPN, CDR2 SVGIG (reference sequence). This CDR3 is 15 amino acids long. V lost 5 bases and J lost 3; bases outside the gene matches: 9.

The V gene is TRBV7-9, the J gene TRBJ1-4; TRBD1 matches 8 bases. This CDR3 is built from 12 residues. V was clipped by 4 bases and J by 13 bases; unmatched bases: 5. The germline V gene encodes CDR1 SEHNR and CDR2 FQNEAQ (reference sequence). CDR3 amino acids: CASSYGQGSLFF. In nucleotides, the CDR3 is TGTGCCAGCAGCTACGGACAGGGATCACTGTTTTTT. The full variable domain, rest sourced from reference TRBV7-9 and TRBJ1-4, is DTGVSQNPRHKITKRGQNVTFRCDPISEHNRLYWYRQTLGQGPEFLTYFQNEAQLEKSRLLSDRFSAERPKGSFSTLEIQRTEQGDSAMYLCASSYGQGSLFFGSGTQLSVL.

The gene calls are TRBV2 and TRBJ2-2; 9 positions agree with TRBD2. CDR3 size: 14 residues. V lost 10 bases to trimming and J lost 4 bases; unmatched junction nucleotides: 7. Germline V gene sequence: CDR1 SNHLY, CDR2 FYNNEI. The CDR3 DNA is TGTGCCAAGCGGGGGGTGGGCGCCACCGGGGAGCTGTTTTTT. Residues: CAKRGVGATGELFF.